These T cell receptor beta chains were read from a single sample in a study of low-dose radiotherapy and immunotherapy resistance in tumors. TCRdb re-called the reads through MiXCR, storing one row per CDR3 protein. The data hold roughly 39,000 distinct CDR3 sequences, with 25% to 40% observed a single time. The material sequenced was PBMCs, taken before treatment. Receptor source: a male donor with gallbladder cancer. The CDR3 runs from the conserved cysteine through the conserved F or W. D genes are given only for firm matches. Clone size is given for some rows only: seen once, a few or many times, or a class if the clone is expanded.

many	TRBD2	TRBV5-1	TRBJ2-5	TGCGCCAGCAGCTCCGGACTAGCGGGGGGGCCGGAGACCCAGTACTTC	CASSSGLAGGPETQYF
NA	TRBD2	TRBV7-9	TRBJ2-1	TGTGCCAGCAGCTTGAGCGGGACGGAGAATGAGCAGTTCTTC	CASSLSGTENEQFF
medium-sized	NA	TRBV5-5	TRBJ1-5	TGTGCCAGCGACCGGGACGGGAACAATCAGCCCCAGCATTTT	CASDRDGNNQPQHF
many	NA	TRBV21-1	TRBJ2-5	TGTGCCAGCAGCGGACAGCCGGGGCCAGAGACCCAGTACTTC	CASSGQPGPETQYF
many	TRBD2	TRBV29-1	TRBJ2-1	TGCAGCGCGAATAGACCACTAGCGACTTCCTACAATGAGCAGTTCTTC	CSANRPLATSYNEQFF
many	NA	TRBV12-3/TRBV12-4	TRBJ2-5	TGTGCCAGCAGTCGGGCCTTGGACCAGGGATGGGAGACCCAGTACTTC	CASSRALDQGWETQYF
NA	NA	TRBV7-2	TRBJ2-2	TGTGCCAGTAACCATTTACCCGGGGAGCTGTTTTTT	CASNHLPGELFF
few	NA	TRBV2	TRBJ2-7	TGTGCCAGCAGTGACAGGGGCAACGAGCAGTACTTC	CASSDRGNEQYF
many	TRBD1	TRBV7-2	TRBJ1-4	TGTGCCAGCAGCTTAGAGGGACAGGTTCAACGAAAACTGTTTTTT	CASSLEGQVQRKLFF
NA	TRBD2	TRBV18	TRBJ2-7	TGTGCCAGCTCACCACCAGCAGCGGGAGGGCCCAACGAGCAGTACTTC	CASSPPAAGGPNEQYF
many	NA	TRBV5-1	TRBJ2-5	TGCGCCAGCAGCCCGGGGCTTCAAGAGACCCAGTACTTC	CASSPGLQETQYF
few	NA	TRBV19	TRBJ2-3	TGTGCCAGTAGTTCGGGAAGTCATGCAGATACGCAGTATTTT	CASSSGSHADTQYF
many	NA	TRBV5-1	TRBJ1-2	TGCGCCAGCAAGGAGGGCTATACCAGCTATGGCTACACCTTC	CASKEGYTSYGYTF
few	TRBD2	TRBV10-3	TRBJ2-1	TGTGCCATCAGTGATCGATCCCCGGGGGGTGAGCAGTTCTTC	CAISDRSPGGEQFF
many	TRBD2	TRBV27	TRBJ2-2	TGTGCCAGCAGTTTTTTTAGCGGGGCGAACACCGGGGAGCTGTTTTTT	CASSFFSGANTGELFF
few	TRBD1	TRBV29-1	TRBJ1-4	TGCAGCATAAGGGACAGCGGTTTGGAAAAACTGTTTTTT	CSIRDSGLEKLFF
many	NA	TRBV10-3	TRBJ2-3	TGTGCCATCAGTGATAGCACAGATACGCAGTATTTT	CAISDSTDTQYF
once	NA	TRBV5-6	TRBJ2-1	TGTGCCAGCAGCTCGGGACTGCCATCCTACAATGAGCAGTTCTTC	CASSSGLPSYNEQFF
NA	NA	TRBV18	TRBJ1-5	TGTGCCAGCTCATCAGGGTTAGGGGATCAGCCCCAGCATTTT	CASSSGLGDQPQHF
many	TRBD2	TRBV18	TRBJ2-1	TGTGCCAGCTCACCACCAATCGGAGTCCTAGCGGGAGAGTCCACCCCCTACAATGAGCAGTTCTTC	CASSPPIGVLAGESTPYNEQFF
many	NA	TRBV7-9	TRBJ2-7	TGTGCCAGCAGCTCCAGCTCCAGGGCCTCGGGTGTACGCGAGCAGTACTTC	CASSSSSRASGVREQYF
many	NA	TRBV5-1	TRBJ2-5	TGCGCCAGCAGAGGGGTGGGAGAGACCCAGTACTTC	CASRGVGETQYF
medium-sized	NA	TRBV6-1	TRBJ1-5	TGTGCCAGCAGTGAAGAGGGCGCACGGCCCCAGCATTTT	CASSEEGARPQHF
many	NA	TRBV11-1	TRBJ2-5	TGTGCCAGCAGCTTCCCAGGGCAAGAGACCCAGTACTTC	CASSFPGQETQYF
many	TRBD2	TRBV7-3	TRBJ2-6	TGTGCCAGCAGCTTAATGGGCAGCGGGAGTTCGGTCTCTGGGGCCAACGTCCTGACTTTC	CASSLMGSGSSVSGANVLTF
many	NA	TRBV2	TRBJ1-5	TGTGCCAGCAGAGGTTTACAGCCCGATAGCAATCAGCCCCAGCATTTT	CASRGLQPDSNQPQHF
many	NA	TRBV7-6	TRBJ2-1	TGTGCCAGCAGCTTAGGATCTCGGGGCGGGTCCCACTACAATGAGCAGTTCTTC	CASSLGSRGGSHYNEQFF
NA	NA	TRBV5-4	TRBJ1-4	TGTGCCAGCAGCTTCAGCGGGGCCAAATATGAAAAACTGTTTTTT	CASSFSGAKYEKLFF
NA	NA	TRBV6-6	TRBJ1-3	TGTGCCAGCAACTCTTGGAGCTCTGGAAACACCATATATTTT	CASNSWSSGNTIYF
NA	TRBD1	TRBV19	TRBJ2-6	TGTGCCAGTTGGGACAGGGGGACTGGGGCCAACGTCCTGACTTTC	CASWDRGTGANVLTF
few	TRBD2	TRBV6-8	TRBJ2-1	TGTGCCACCAGACTAGCGGTCTCCTACAATGAGCAGTTCTTC	CATRLAVSYNEQFF
NA	NA	TRBV6-4	TRBJ2-3	TGTGCCAGCAGTGACTCCTTGGGACTCCGGTCCGCAGATACGCAGTATTTT	CASSDSLGLRSADTQYF
many	NA	TRBV29-1	TRBJ2-1	TGCAGCCTCCTCGGGGGATTCTACAATGAGCAGTTCTTC	CSLLGGFYNEQFF
many	NA	TRBV6-2/TRBV6-3	TRBJ2-1	TGTGCCAGCAGTTACGGTATTGCAGGCTCCTACAATGAGCAGTTCTTC	CASSYGIAGSYNEQFF
many	NA	TRBV6-2/TRBV6-3	TRBJ1-6	TGTGCCAGCAGTGACAGACTCGCCCTCCACTTT	CASSDRLALHF
NA	TRBD2	TRBV6-2/TRBV6-3	TRBJ2-5	TGTGCCAGCAGTTATCCTTTGACTAGCGGGAGGGTCCGGGAGACCCAGTACTTC	CASSYPLTSGRVRETQYF
NA	NA	TRBV14	TRBJ2-2	TGTGCCAGCAGCCAAGAGGAAGGGTTTTACACCGGGGAGCTGTTTTTT	CASSQEEGFYTGELFF
many	NA	TRBV11-3	TRBJ1-1	TGTGCCAGCAGTATCCGGGACGGTGAAGCTTTCTTT	CASSIRDGEAFF
many	NA	TRBV15	TRBJ2-3	TGTGCCACCAGCAGAGCAGGGTCAGATACGCAGTATTTT	CATSRAGSDTQYF
many	TRBD2	TRBV2	TRBJ2-1	TGTGCCAGCAGTGAAGGGCCTGAGGCTAGCGGGGGGTCCAAGTTCTTC	CASSEGPEASGGSKFF
NA	NA	TRBV27	TRBJ1-1	TGTGCCAGCAGTTTCGGGGGCGCGGGCACTGAAGCTTTCTTT	CASSFGGAGTEAFF
NA	NA	TRBV2	TRBJ1-6	TGTGCCAGCAGTCAGGGACAAGATAATTCACCCCTCCACTTT	CASSQGQDNSPLHF
many	NA	TRBV14	TRBJ1-4	TGTGCCAGCAGCCAAGACACAGGAGATTATGAAAAACTGTTTTTT	CASSQDTGDYEKLFF
medium-sized	TRBD1	TRBV15	TRBJ1-5	TGTGCCACCAGCACACGACAGGGAGGAGGTCAGCCCCAGCATTTT	CATSTRQGGGQPQHF
NA	TRBD1	TRBV28	TRBJ2-1	TGTGCCAGCAGCCCAGCCGGGACAGGGAACAATGAGCAGTTCTTC	CASSPAGTGNNEQFF
NA	NA	TRBV29-1	TRBJ1-2	TGCAGCGTGATGAAACAGCAAAAGAACTATGGCTACACCTTC	CSVMKQQKNYGYTF
few	TRBD1	TRBV12-3/TRBV12-4	TRBJ2-2	TGTGCCAGCAGTGCCTGGACAGGGGGGAGCTCCGGGGAGCTGTTTTTT	CASSAWTGGSSGELFF
many	NA	TRBV2	TRBJ2-3	TGTGCCAGCAGAACCCAGGGTTTTGCAGATACGCAGTATTTT	CASRTQGFADTQYF
NA	NA	TRBV28	TRBJ2-7	TGTGCCAGCATTGGCACAGGGACCTACGAGCAGTACTTC	CASIGTGTYEQYF
many	NA	TRBV19	TRBJ2-5	TGTGCCAGTAGTATGGAGGAGACCCAGTACTTC	CASSMEETQYF
NA	TRBD1	TRBV5-1	TRBJ2-7	TGCGCCAGCAGCATTACAGGGGCCTCCTACGAGCAGTACTTC	CASSITGASYEQYF
NA	NA	TRBV15	TRBJ2-2	NA	CATLRNGGTGELFFF
many	NA	TRBV7-3	TRBJ2-1	TGTGCCAGCAGCTCCGGGACCTACAATGAGCAGTTCTTC	CASSSGTYNEQFF
few	NA	TRBV7-9	TRBJ2-7	TGTGCCAGCAGGTCGGGGGTGTCCTACGAGCAGTACTTC	CASRSGVSYEQYF
NA	NA	TRBV5-4	TRBJ2-3	TGTGCCAGCAGCTTTAAGGGCACAGATACGCAGTATTTT	CASSFKGTDTQYF
medium-sized	NA	TRBV5-6	TRBJ2-1	TGTGCCAGCACCCCAGTCCCCGGGAGCTCCTACAATGAGCAGTTCTTC	CASTPVPGSSYNEQFF
NA	NA	TRBV5-3	TRBJ1-5	TGTGCCAGCAGCTTGGACGGTCAGGCACATCAGCCCCAGCATTTT	CASSLDGQAHQPQHF
few	NA	TRBV12-3/TRBV12-4	TRBJ2-7	TGTGCCAGCAGTCCCTCGACTAGATCCTACGAGCAGTACTTC	CASSPSTRSYEQYF